This T cell receptor (beta chain) was recorded in a study of blood T cell repertoires in COVID-19. Study-level information: Samples taken during acute and convalescent COVID-19 were collected in the United States, Italy and Spain.

Germline-derived CDR1 and CDR2 are SGHVS and FNYEAQ. The CDR3 runs to 16 residues. With V trimmed by 1 base and J by 6 bases, 7 bases remained unmatched. Using immunoSEQ multiplex PCR, the repertoire was profiled, and TCRdb retains in-frame clones only, with some absent. The sample includes about 370,000 clones, more than 80% of them seen just once. Donors were grouped by their self-reported clinical history. The specimen sequenced was PBMCs or T cells enriched from blood (not recorded which). This TCR was sampled from a young man who had recovered from COVID-19. V usage is TRBV7-6 and J usage is TRBJ2-2; 8 bases are a match to TRBD1. The chain's CDR3 is CASSLDSGGPAGELFF. The CDR3 region has the DNA TGTGCCAGCAGCTTAGATTCAGGGGGCCCGGCCGGGGAGCTGTTTTTT.